This passage covers 13 T cell receptor beta chains from one sample sequenced in a study of T-cell reconstitution after alpha-beta-depleted transplantation in children (dated by TCRdb to about 2016). The treatment or condition label, as the study defines it: allogeneic hematopoietic cell transplantation with graft depleted of TCRalphabeta T cells and CD19 B cells. The library was obtained by PCR. Sequencing was performed on an Illumina HiSeq 2500. TCR library preparation used molecular barcoding, with unique molecular identifiers applied to normalize quantification of the TCRbeta repertoire. The public reads were quality trimmed at Q25 with fastp and then assembled into clones with MiXCR by TCRdb, keeping productive beta chains. All rows with the same CDR3 protein become a single entry with the most common DNA and genes. The sample table lists 450,000 to 600,000 distinct CDR3 sequences, roughly 10% of them with a count of one. The biggest ten clones account for roughly 2.1% of the sample.

Here the sequenced sample was PBMCs, taken before TCRalphabeta/CD19-depleted stem cell transplant. Receptor source: a child aged 2-15 years with inherited bone marrow failure, due to receive a stem cell transplant.

This clonotype has at least ten counts. This chain connects TRBV5-1 to TRBJ2-3; D unresolved. CDR1 SGHRS and CDR2 YFSETQ come from the germline V gene. V lost 4 bases and J 0 bases, leaving 18 bases between the germline ends. The CDR3 runs to 17 residues. The CDR3 DNA sequence: TGCGCCAGCAGCCCCACAAGGACGAGTACTAGCACAGATACGCAGTATTTT. As protein: CASSPTRTSTSTDTQYF.

Comments on this clonotype: One base away lies a much larger clone, so this may be a sequencing read error. This chain joins TRBV6-1 and TRBJ1-5, with D perhaps matching TRBD1 (6 bases). The CDR3 consists of 16 residues. Trimming shortened V by 3 bases and J by 3 bases, and 15 bases separated the two germline ends. Germline lookup yields CDR1 MNHNS and CDR2 SASEGT. The CDR3 region has the DNA TGTGCCAGCAGTGACCCAGGGGTTTATATCAATCAGCCCCAGCATTTT. This codes for CASSDPGVYINQPQHF.

In its sample, this clonotype was seen many times. The V and J genes are TRBV20-1 and TRBJ2-2, with no clear D. The CDR3 contains 13 residues. The germline gives CDR1 DFQATT, CDR2 SNEGSKA (reference sequence). The V gene lost 1 base and the J gene lost 3 bases, with 6 bases spanning the gap. The CDR3 nucleotides are TGCAGTGCTAGAGCGTTTGACACCGGGGAGCTGTTTTTT. Its protein product is CSARAFDTGELFF.

The V and J genes are TRBV5-1 and TRBJ2-2; 14 bases line up with TRBD2. Per germline, CDR1 SGHRS and CDR2 YFSETQ. This CDR3 has 18 residues. The V and J ends lost 0 bases and 3 bases, in that order; junction bases with no gene match: 4. The CDR3 DNA reads TGCGCCAGCAGCTTGGCGGGACTAGCGGGAGTTGACACCGGGGAGCTGTTTTTT. Amino acid sequence: CASSLAGLAGVDTGELFF.

This clonotype occurred many times. The chain employs TRBV7-9 and TRBJ2-7; D perhaps matches TRBD2 (6 bases). The CDR3 consists of 14 residues. Between the trimmed V and J ends, which lost 4 bases and 6 bases, there was a span of 16 bases. Germline CDR1 SEHNR, CDR2 FQNEAQ (reference sequence). The CDR3: CASSWVAVGGEQYF. DNA of the CDR3: TGTGCCAGCAGCTGGGTAGCGGTCGGAGGCGAGCAGTACTTC.

The chain uses TRBV12-3 or TRBV12-4 and TRBJ2-1; 12 positions agree with TRBD2. V dropped 7 bases and J dropped 11; count of bases not matched to a gene: 6. CDR3 length: 13 residues. The CDR3 is CASTPTSGGKQFF. Written as DNA, the CDR3 is TGTGCCAGCACCCCGACTAGCGGGGGTAAGCAGTTCTTC.

This clonotype was observed many times. The chain joins TRBV5-5 to TRBJ2-3; D may be TRBD1 or TRBD2 (5 bases each). Per the germline V gene, CDR1 is SGHKS and CDR2 is YYEKEE (reference sequence). The V end was cut by 0 bases, the J end by 2 bases, with 16 bases between. The CDR3 consists of 17 residues. The CDR3 DNA reads as TGTGCCAGCAGCTTGGGACCTCGTAGGGGAGACACAGATACGCAGTATTTT. Translated, it gives CASSLGPRRGDTDTQYF.

This clonotype has a count of ten or more. V is TRBV12-3 or TRBV12-4 and J is TRBJ1-2; 9 bases are a match to TRBD1. The CDR3 runs to 16 residues. Losses at the gene ends were 7 bases for V and 1 base for J; bases not matched to a gene: 10. For the CDR3, the DNA is TGTGCCAGCACCCGAACAGGGGGCGGGAGTAACTATGGCTACACCTTC. Translating it yields CASTRTGGGSNYGYTF.

This clonotype was observed at least ten times. The chain couples TRBV20-1 to TRBJ2-7; 7 nucleotides match TRBD1. CDR1 is DFQATT and CDR2 is SNEGSKA in the germline V gene (reference sequence). V shed 8 bases, J shed 3 bases, and the junction held 13 bases outside the gene matches. The CDR3 contains 14 residues. The CDR3 DNA reads as TGCAGTATAGACGGCCACAGGGGCCTCTACGAGCAGTACTTC. Translating gives CSIDGHRGLYEQYF.

This clonotype showed up many times. The chain uses TRBV25-1 and TRBJ2-1; 11 bases line up with TRBD2. CDR1 and CDR2 (germline): MGHDK, SYGVNS. V lost 6 bases to trimming and J lost 0 bases; unmatched junction nucleotides: 7. The CDR3 runs 17 residues. This CDR3 reads CASRRGTSGSSYNEQFF. The DNA of the CDR3 is TGTGCCAGCAGACGTGGGACTAGCGGAAGCTCCTACAATGAGCAGTTCTTC.

This clonotype has at least ten counts. The V call is TRBV27, the J call TRBJ2-7, with a tentative D call TRBD1 (6 bases). The length of the CDR3 is 13 residues. Germline V CDR1 and CDR2: MNHEY, SMNVEV (reference sequence). V gave up 2 bases and J gave up 4 bases, with 9 bases separating them. Written as DNA, the CDR3 is TGTGCCAGCAGTTTAACTACAGGGTACGAGCAGTACTTC. Its protein product is CASSLTTGYEQYF.

This clonotype was seen many times. The chain has TRBV4-3 and TRBJ2-1; 7 bases map to TRBD2. This CDR3 is built from 15 residues. The trim removed 3 bases at V and 5 bases at J, leaving 7 bases unmatched. CDR1 LGHNA and CDR2 YSLEER come from the germline V gene. This CDR3 is CASSQGGVPHNEQFF. The CDR3 DNA is TGCGCCAGCAGCCAGGGAGGGGTACCCCACAATGAGCAGTTCTTC.

This clonotype turned up a few times. The genes are TRBV7-8 and TRBJ2-1; 12 bases align to TRBD1. This CDR3 has 17 residues. Trimming cost V 5 bases and J 7 bases; bases outside gene matches: 12. The V gene's germline CDR1 is SGHVS and CDR2 FQNEAQ. CDR3 DNA: TGTGCCAGCAGCCCCGACCTCGGGACAGGGGGCAGAAATGAGCAGTTCTTC. Encoded protein: CASSPDLGTGGRNEQFF.